Each of the 6 T cell receptor beta chains below was sequenced from the same sample in a study of cytomegalovirus exposure and HLA in healthy donors. Produced via immunoSEQ multiplex PCR; TCRdb's table is partial and in-frame only. The sample has some 150,000 clones; around 89% are singletons. Sequenced input: PBMCs. The receptors stem from a man younger than 35 in good health and CMV-seronegative.

The genes are TRBV11-2 and TRBJ1-2, with 7 bases aligning to TRBD1. Looked up from germline, CDR1 is SGHAT and CDR2 is FQNNGV. Trimming took 2 bases from V and 5 from J; bases not matched to a gene: 14. The CDR3 totals 17 residues. In DNA, the CDR3 is TGTGCCAGCAGCTTATCAGGTCTGCGGCAGGGGGTTTATGGCTACACCTTC. Translated, it gives CASSLSGLRQGVYGYTF.

This rearrangement joins TRBV10-3 to TRBJ1-1; possibly TRBD1 for D (5 bases). CDR1 ENHRY and CDR2 SYGVKD come from the germline V gene. V dropped 0 bases and J dropped 10 bases, with 15 bases sitting between them. The CDR3 totals 14 residues. CDR3: CAISESGASKTAFF. The CDR3 DNA reads TGTGCCATCAGTGAGTCAGGGGCAAGCAAGACAGCTTTCTTT.

This chain links TRBV28 with TRBJ1-5; D is perhaps TRBD1 (6 bases). CDR1 and CDR2 from the germline V gene are MDHEN and SYDVKM. V was pared by 7 bases and J by 6 bases, with 16 bases between. The CDR3 has 14 residues. The CDR3 reads CASIEQGIGQPQHF. The DNA for the CDR3 is TGTGCCAGCATTGAACAGGGAATTGGTCAGCCCCAGCATTTT. Using reference TRBV28 and TRBJ1-5 for the parts outside the CDR3, the full variable domain is DVKVTQSSRYLVKRTGEKVFLECVQDMDHENMFWYRQDPGLGLRLIYFSYDVKMKEKGDIPEGYSVSREKKERFSLILESASTNQTSMYLCASIEQGIGQPQHFGDGTRLSIL.

The chain is built from TRBV18 and TRBJ1-2; D is perhaps TRBD1 (5 bases). CDR3 size: 12 residues. V lost 3 bases to trimming and J lost 7 bases, with 9 bases between them. Germline CDR1 and CDR2: KGHSH and LQKENI. The CDR3 nucleotides read TGTGCCAGCTCACCCAGGGATGGTGGCTACACCTTC. Amino acids: CASSPRDGGYTF.

This sequence joins TRBV29-1 and TRBJ1-2; a weak D match, TRBD1 (6 bases). CDR1 and CDR2 from the germline V gene are SQVTM and ANQGSEA. The CDR3 totals 14 residues. V was trimmed by 4 bases and J by 7 bases, leaving 19 bases between them. The CDR3 DNA reads as TGCAGCGTTGGGGGAGCAGGGGTGTACGGTGGCTACACCTTC. Translated, it gives CSVGGAGVYGGYTF.

Here the CDR3 DNA reads TGTGCCAGCAGTGAAAGACCAGGGCGAGTTCAGCCCCAGCATTTT. This sequence encodes CASSERPGRVQPQHF. The chain couples TRBV6-1 to TRBJ1-5; D is perhaps TRBD1 (5 bases). CDR1 is MNHNS and CDR2 is SASEGT in the germline V gene. The CDR3 totals 15 residues. Trimming stripped 2 bases from V and 6 bases from J, with 14 bases between.